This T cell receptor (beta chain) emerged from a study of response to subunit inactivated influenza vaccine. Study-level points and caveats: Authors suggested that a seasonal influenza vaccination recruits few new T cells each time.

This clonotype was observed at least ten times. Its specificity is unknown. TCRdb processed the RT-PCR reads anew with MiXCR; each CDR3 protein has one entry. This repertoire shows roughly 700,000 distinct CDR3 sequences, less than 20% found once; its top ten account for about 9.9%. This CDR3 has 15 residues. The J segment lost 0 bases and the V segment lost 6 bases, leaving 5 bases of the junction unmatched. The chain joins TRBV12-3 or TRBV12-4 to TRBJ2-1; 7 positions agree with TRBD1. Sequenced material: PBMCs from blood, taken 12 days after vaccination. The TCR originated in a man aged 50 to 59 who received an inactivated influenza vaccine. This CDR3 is CASRPQGYSYNEQFF. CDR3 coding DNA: TGTGCCAGCAGGCCACAGGGGTACTCCTACAATGAGCAGTTCTTC.